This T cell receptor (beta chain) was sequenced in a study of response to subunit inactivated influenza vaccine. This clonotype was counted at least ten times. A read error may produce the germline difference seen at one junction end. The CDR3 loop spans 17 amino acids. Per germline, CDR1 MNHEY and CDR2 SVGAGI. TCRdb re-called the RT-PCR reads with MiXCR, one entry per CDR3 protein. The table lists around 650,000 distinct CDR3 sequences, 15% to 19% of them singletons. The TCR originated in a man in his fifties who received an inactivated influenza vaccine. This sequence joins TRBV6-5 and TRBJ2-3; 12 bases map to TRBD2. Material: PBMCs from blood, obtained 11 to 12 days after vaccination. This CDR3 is CAISYNLLAGGPDTQYF. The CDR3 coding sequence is TGTGCCATCAGTTACAACCTACTAGCGGGGGGCCCAGATACGCAGTATTTT.